This T cell receptor beta chain was captured in a study of blood T cell repertoires in COVID-19 (TCRdb year 2020). With regard to the full study: Collaborator samples came from the United States, Italy and Spain and covered acute and convalescent phases of COVID-19. The material from the prospective study consisted of cDNA or gDNA derived from T cells, B-cell-depleted T cells, or PBMCs. Subjects who had been exposed to COVID-19, were actively infected with it, or had recovered from it provided the deeply sampled blood TCRbeta repertoires that made up the dataset. The repertoires were released in a freely available public database meant as a resource for research on the immune response to SARS-CoV-2. Samples were obtained from the ongoing ImmuneRACE study (first 160 participants) and from 950 to 1,500 subjects provided by 6 global collaborators. Sample metadata almost always included a de-identified subject ID, COVID-19 status, age in years and sex. Where HLA class I and class II types were available, the types were taken from metadata supplied by the sample provider, not from assay-based typing.

V loses 4 bases of germline sequence and J loses 2 bases, and the interval between the two ends is 15 bases. Taken from cysteine to phenylalanine, the CDR3 has 16 residues. Only CDR3 DNA remains: 48 bases, in frame from the first base. The germline V gene gives CDR1 as SNHLY and CDR2 as FYNNEI. What the research found in general, with its limitations: Clinical and demographic metadata were provided uncurated, with the amount varying by source and participant.

With regard to this clone: It lacks a known antigen. The record has no base qualities; no much larger clone is one base away.

TCRbeta CDR3 regions were amplified from genomic DNA using the immunoSEQ Assay, a bias-controlled multiplex PCR. The original pipeline was this. Within the assay, amplification of reference gene primers was used to estimate how many nucleated cells each sample contained. To quantify the absolute abundance of each unique TCRbeta CDR3 rearrangement, sequence reads were collapsed and filtered. For each sample, productive Simpson clonality was calculated by taking the square root of Simpson's diversity index across productive rearrangements. In its TCRdb copy, this immuneACCESS table keeps in-frame sequences only and misses some clones. Where compared with another copy, unresolved V genes explain less than half of these, and the others have no known cause. The V and J calls and clone size are taken from that table; D and trimming were inferred from the DNA. The sample table shows about 400,000 clones, and about 89% are seen once. The ten largest clones take up 4.3% of the sample.

Collaborating institutions collected whole blood in K2EDTA tubes following their own protocols. For TCRbeta analysis, collaborators shipped samples in one of three forms: frozen whole blood, isolated PBMCs, or DNA extracted from either of those sample types. The clonotype originates from a woman aged 25-40 years with acute or convalescent COVID-19. The sequenced sample was peripheral blood. The rearranged chain carries TRBV2 and TRBJ1-3; 6 matching bases give a weak D call of TRBD1. This receptor carries the CDR3 CASSAFGRGPGNTIYF. The nucleotides are TGTGCCAGCAGTGCCTTCGGCAGGGGTCCTGGAAACACCATATATTTT.